This T cell receptor beta chain is from a study of blood T cell repertoires in COVID-19. Background on the study: T cells, B-cell-depleted T cells, or PBMCs provided the cDNA or gDNA that served as material.

This clone is a singleton in its sample. TCRdb's copy holds only in-frame clones and misses some; the assay was immunoSEQ multiplex PCR. The data show 200,000 to 300,000 clones, 80% to 90% seen once. The CDR3 loop spans 15 amino acids. Germline CDR1 reads SGHRS; CDR2 reads YFSETQ. The germline V and J ends were trimmed by 4 bases and 0 bases, with 13 bases remaining between them. Participants had their cohort set by participant-reported clinical history. A case of COVID-19 had been met by exposed participants within 2 weeks before study entry. Input material: PBMCs or T cells enriched from blood (not recorded which). The TCR comes from a middle-aged woman who had been exposed to COVID-19. The rearrangement links TRBV5-1 to TRBJ1-1; TRBD1 might be the D (6 bases). The CDR3, as DNA: TGCGCCAGCAGCCTATCTACAGGGTTGAACACTGAAGCTTTCTTT. Its protein product is CASSLSTGLNTEAFF.